A selection of T cell receptor beta chains follows, all from one sample in a study of CD8 T cells in ankylosing spondylitis. In TCRdb, the 5' RACE reads were re-called with MiXCR into one record per CDR3 protein. This sample yields 200,000 to 250,000 distinct CDR3 sequences, of which about 10% are seen a single time; approximately 20% belongs to the top ten. Sequencing input: blood, either unsorted or a sorted T cell fraction (not recorded which). All receptors derive from a male donor with ankylosing spondylitis or in good health (not recorded which). CDR3s include the opening cysteine and the closing phenylalanine or tryptophan. Each record gives: D gene, clone size, V gene, J gene, CDR3 protein, CDR3 DNA. A D gene is named only where the DNA matches it firmly. Clone size is shown for a subset of rows, as once, few, many or a class of expanded clone.

d_gene: -; abundance: many; v_gene: TRBV20-1; j_gene: TRBJ2-2; CDR3aa: CSVRLGPMGNTGELFF; CDR3nt: TGCAGTGTACGCTTGGGACCGATGGGGAACACCGGGGAGCTGTTTTTT
d_gene: -; abundance: many; v_gene: TRBV7-3; j_gene: TRBJ2-1; CDR3aa: CASSRLQVSAFYNEQFF; CDR3nt: TGTGCCAGCAGCCGACTTCAAGTTAGCGCGTTCTACAATGAGCAGTTCTTC
d_gene: TRBD2; abundance: many; v_gene: TRBV12-3/TRBV12-4; j_gene: TRBJ2-3; CDR3aa: CASSPLAGGTDTQYF; CDR3nt: TGTGCCAGCAGCCCACTAGCGGGGGGGACAGATACGCAGTATTTT
d_gene: TRBD2; abundance: few; v_gene: TRBV5-1; j_gene: TRBJ2-2; CDR3aa: CASSPDGGTNTGELFF; CDR3nt: TGCGCCAGCAGCCCGGACGGGGGGACGAACACCGGGGAGCTGTTTTTT
d_gene: -; abundance: many; v_gene: TRBV20-1; j_gene: TRBJ2-6; CDR3aa: CSLGGGANVLTF; CDR3nt: TGCAGCCTGGGGGGAGGGGCCAACGTCCTGACTTTC
d_gene: -; abundance: few; v_gene: TRBV6-5; j_gene: TRBJ2-5; CDR3aa: CASSYSAVYQETQYF; CDR3nt: TGTGCCAGCAGTTACTCGGCCGTATACCAAGAGACCCAGTACTTC
d_gene: TRBD1; abundance: -; v_gene: TRBV5-8; j_gene: TRBJ1-5; CDR3aa: CASSLWDRVDQPQHF; CDR3nt: TGTGCCAGCAGCTTGTGGGACAGGGTGGATCAGCCCCAGCATTTT
d_gene: -; abundance: many; v_gene: TRBV12-3/TRBV12-4; j_gene: TRBJ1-2; CDR3aa: CASSFNGEHYGYTF; CDR3nt: TGTGCCAGCAGTTTTAATGGGGAACACTATGGCTACACCTTC
d_gene: -; abundance: -; v_gene: TRBV5-1; j_gene: TRBJ1-1; CDR3aa: CASSLVGGDTEAFF; CDR3nt: TGCGCCAGCAGCTTGGTGGGGGGGGACACTGAAGCTTTCTTT
d_gene: -; abundance: many; v_gene: TRBV2; j_gene: TRBJ1-3; CDR3aa: CASIPGIAGNTIYF; CDR3nt: TGTGCCAGCATACCTGGTATAGCTGGAAACACCATATATTTT
d_gene: TRBD1; abundance: many; v_gene: TRBV7-2; j_gene: TRBJ2-2; CDR3aa: CASSEGQATGELFF; CDR3nt: TGTGCCAGCAGCGAGGGACAGGCTACCGGGGAGCTGTTTTTT
d_gene: TRBD2; abundance: many; v_gene: TRBV5-1; j_gene: TRBJ2-3; CDR3aa: CASSLWRGYTDTQYF; CDR3nt: TGCGCCAGCAGCTTGTGGCGGGGGTACACAGATACGCAGTATTTT
d_gene: TRBD1; abundance: many; v_gene: TRBV15; j_gene: TRBJ2-7; CDR3aa: CATSGTGQFYEQYF; CDR3nt: TGTGCCACCAGCGGAACGGGACAGTTCTACGAGCAGTACTTC
d_gene: -; abundance: many; v_gene: TRBV12-3/TRBV12-4; j_gene: TRBJ1-1; CDR3aa: CASRRFQGNTEAFF; CDR3nt: TGTGCCAGCAGACGATTCCAGGGGAACACTGAAGCTTTCTTT
d_gene: -; abundance: -; v_gene: TRBV28; j_gene: TRBJ1-1; CDR3aa: CASTQLGWGAFF; CDR3nt: TGTGCCAGCACCCAACTCGGTTGGGGGGCTTTCTTT
d_gene: TRBD2; abundance: many; v_gene: TRBV7-2; j_gene: TRBJ2-3; CDR3aa: CASSVRLAGLTDTQYF; CDR3nt: TGTGCCAGCAGCGTGCGACTAGCGGGGCTCACAGATACGCAGTATTTT
d_gene: -; abundance: -; v_gene: TRBV6-5; j_gene: TRBJ2-7; CDR3aa: CASSYSLRQRYEQYF; CDR3nt: TGTGCCAGCAGTTACTCACTGCGACAGCGCTACGAGCAGTACTTC
d_gene: TRBD1; abundance: few; v_gene: TRBV9; j_gene: TRBJ2-1; CDR3aa: CASNDMGQPYNEQFF; CDR3nt: TGTGCCAGCAACGATATGGGACAGCCCTACAATGAGCAGTTCTTC
d_gene: TRBD1; abundance: -; v_gene: TRBV5-1; j_gene: TRBJ1-3; CDR3aa: CASSLEGQGSGNTIYF; CDR3nt: TGCGCCAGCAGCTTGGAAGGACAGGGGTCTGGAAACACCATATATTTT
d_gene: -; abundance: many; v_gene: TRBV20-1; j_gene: TRBJ1-5; CDR3aa: CSAERGNQPQHF; CDR3nt: TGCAGTGCAGAGCGGGGCAATCAGCCCCAGCATTTT
d_gene: -; abundance: few; v_gene: TRBV4-2; j_gene: TRBJ2-2; CDR3aa: CASSQEYPGGRVYTGELFF; CDR3nt: TGTGCCAGCAGCCAAGAATACCCGGGGGGCCGAGTTTACACCGGGGAGCTGTTTTTT
d_gene: TRBD2; abundance: many; v_gene: TRBV20-1; j_gene: TRBJ2-5; CDR3aa: CSAKGSGEYRETQYF; CDR3nt: TGCAGTGCTAAGGGTAGCGGGGAGTATAGGGAGACCCAGTACTTC
d_gene: -; abundance: many; v_gene: TRBV28; j_gene: TRBJ2-5; CDR3aa: CASSIPGSGGVETQYF; CDR3nt: TGTGCCAGCAGTATCCCAGGGTCCGGGGGTGTAGAGACCCAGTACTTC
d_gene: -; abundance: many; v_gene: TRBV15; j_gene: TRBJ1-5; CDR3aa: CATSRDYGDNQPQHF; CDR3nt: TGTGCCACCAGCAGAGATTACGGGGACAATCAGCCCCAGCATTTT
d_gene: TRBD1; abundance: many; v_gene: TRBV20-1; j_gene: TRBJ2-5; CDR3aa: CSAQDRGQETQYF; CDR3nt: TGCAGTGCCCAAGACAGGGGCCAAGAGACCCAGTACTTC
d_gene: -; abundance: many; v_gene: TRBV9; j_gene: TRBJ1-3; CDR3aa: CASRPQVSSGNTIYF; CDR3nt: TGTGCCAGCAGGCCACAGGTTTCCTCTGGAAACACCATATATTTT
d_gene: -; abundance: many; v_gene: TRBV21-1; j_gene: TRBJ2-2; CDR3aa: CASSNNRTAEQNTGELFF; CDR3nt: TGTGCCAGCAGCAACAACCGGACAGCGGAGCAGAACACCGGGGAGCTGTTTTTT
d_gene: TRBD1; abundance: many; v_gene: TRBV29-1; j_gene: TRBJ2-4; CDR3aa: CSVKDRGPAKNIQYF; CDR3nt: TGCAGCGTAAAAGACAGGGGGCCTGCCAAAAACATTCAGTACTTC
d_gene: TRBD2; abundance: few; v_gene: TRBV2; j_gene: TRBJ2-5; CDR3aa: CASTMTSGGPLETQYF; CDR3nt: TGTGCCAGCACCATGACTAGCGGGGGCCCGTTAGAGACCCAGTACTTC
d_gene: -; abundance: many; v_gene: TRBV12-3/TRBV12-4; j_gene: TRBJ2-5; CDR3aa: CASREGRETQYF; CDR3nt: TGTGCCAGCAGGGAGGGTCGGGAGACCCAGTACTTC
d_gene: -; abundance: few; v_gene: TRBV18; j_gene: TRBJ2-7; CDR3aa: CASSPLGHHEQYF; CDR3nt: TGTGCCAGCTCACCTTTGGGACACCACGAGCAGTACTTC
d_gene: TRBD1; abundance: few; v_gene: TRBV6-1; j_gene: TRBJ2-7; CDR3aa: CASSATLPLSPGTGILLGQYF; CDR3nt: TGTGCCAGCAGTGCTACCCTTCCCCTTTCGCCCGGGACAGGGATCCTCCTAGGGCAGTACTTC
d_gene: -; abundance: many; v_gene: TRBV12-3/TRBV12-4; j_gene: TRBJ2-2; CDR3aa: CASSRRESGATGELFF; CDR3nt: TGTGCCAGCAGCCGTAGGGAATCGGGGGCCACCGGGGAGCTGTTTTTT
d_gene: -; abundance: -; v_gene: TRBV5-5; j_gene: TRBJ2-5; CDR3aa: CAMGLRQQETQSF; CDR3nt: TGTGCCATGGGCCTTAGACAACAAGAGACCCAGTCCTTC
d_gene: TRBD1; abundance: few; v_gene: TRBV12-3/TRBV12-4; j_gene: TRBJ2-7; CDR3aa: CASNRGFYEQYF; CDR3nt: TGTGCCAGCAACAGGGGGTTCTACGAGCAGTACTTC
d_gene: TRBD1; abundance: many; v_gene: TRBV5-1; j_gene: TRBJ1-1; CDR3aa: CASSRQGQILNTEAFF; CDR3nt: TGCGCCAGCAGCCGCCAGGGACAGATCTTGAACACTGAAGCTTTCTTT
d_gene: -; abundance: many; v_gene: TRBV20-1; j_gene: TRBJ2-5; CDR3aa: CSASPEETQYF; CDR3nt: TGCAGTGCTTCACCTGAAGAGACCCAGTACTTC
d_gene: TRBD2; abundance: many; v_gene: TRBV5-6; j_gene: TRBJ2-1; CDR3aa: CASSLGAGGMRNEQFF; CDR3nt: TGTGCCAGCAGCTTGGGGGCGGGGGGCATGAGGAATGAGCAGTTCTTC
d_gene: -; abundance: many; v_gene: TRBV15; j_gene: TRBJ2-2; CDR3aa: CATSREWSNTGELFF; CDR3nt: TGTGCCACCAGCAGAGAATGGTCGAACACCGGGGAGCTGTTTTTT
d_gene: TRBD2; abundance: -; v_gene: TRBV12-3/TRBV12-4; j_gene: TRBJ2-1; CDR3aa: CASSPTSGGITYNEQFF; CDR3nt: TGTGCCAGCAGTCCGACTAGCGGGGGGATAACCTACAATGAGCAGTTCTTC
d_gene: -; abundance: many; v_gene: TRBV12-3/TRBV12-4; j_gene: TRBJ2-2; CDR3aa: CASTPGAGELFF; CDR3nt: TGTGCCAGCACCCCAGGGGCCGGGGAGCTGTTTTTT
d_gene: -; abundance: many; v_gene: TRBV14; j_gene: TRBJ2-3; CDR3aa: CASSQGGDTQYF; CDR3nt: TGTGCCAGCAGCCAAGGGGGGGATACGCAGTATTTT
d_gene: -; abundance: many; v_gene: TRBV7-9; j_gene: TRBJ1-1; CDR3aa: CASSLMNTEAFF; CDR3nt: TGTGCCAGCAGCTTAATGAACACTGAAGCTTTCTTT
d_gene: -; abundance: many; v_gene: TRBV29-1; j_gene: TRBJ1-2; CDR3aa: CSVERAYGYTF; CDR3nt: TGCAGCGTTGAACGGGCCTATGGCTACACCTTC
d_gene: -; abundance: many; v_gene: TRBV28; j_gene: TRBJ2-3; CDR3aa: CASGPSGNTDTQYF; CDR3nt: TGTGCCAGCGGGCCTTCTGGGAACACAGATACGCAGTATTTT
d_gene: TRBD1; abundance: many; v_gene: TRBV5-6; j_gene: TRBJ2-3; CDR3aa: CASSLVQGDTDTQYF; CDR3nt: TGTGCCAGCAGCTTGGTACAGGGGGATACAGATACGCAGTATTTT
d_gene: -; abundance: -; v_gene: TRBV5-1; j_gene: TRBJ1-5; CDR3aa: CASSMERDQPQHF; CDR3nt: TGCGCCAGCAGCATGGAGCGAGATCAGCCCCAGCATTTT
d_gene: -; abundance: many; v_gene: TRBV7-2; j_gene: TRBJ2-5; CDR3aa: CASSFSRIQETQYF; CDR3nt: TGTGCCAGCAGCTTCTCACGGATCCAAGAGACCCAGTACTTC
d_gene: TRBD2; abundance: many; v_gene: TRBV20-1; j_gene: TRBJ2-3; CDR3aa: CSARSLAGVTDTQYF; CDR3nt: TGCAGTGCTAGGAGTCTAGCGGGGGTCACAGATACGCAGTATTTT
d_gene: -; abundance: many; v_gene: TRBV30; j_gene: TRBJ1-4; CDR3aa: CAWSPSRSNEKLFF; CDR3nt: TGTGCCTGGAGTCCCTCTAGGAGTAATGAAAAACTGTTTTTT
d_gene: -; abundance: many; v_gene: TRBV5-1; j_gene: TRBJ2-7; CDR3aa: CASSGTGYSYEQYF; CDR3nt: TGCGCCAGCAGCGGTACAGGTTATTCCTACGAGCAGTACTTC
d_gene: TRBD1; abundance: few; v_gene: TRBV2; j_gene: TRBJ2-5; CDR3aa: CASRARTGGQETQYF; CDR3nt: TGTGCCAGCAGAGCAAGGACAGGGGGACAAGAGACCCAGTACTTC
d_gene: -; abundance: -; v_gene: TRBV6-5; j_gene: TRBJ2-7; CDR3aa: CASSYSRFLENEQYF; CDR3nt: TGTGCCAGCAGTTACTCGAGGTTTCTGGAGAACGAGCAGTACTTC
d_gene: -; abundance: many; v_gene: TRBV27; j_gene: TRBJ1-1; CDR3aa: CASSFFRNTEAFF; CDR3nt: TGTGCCAGCAGTTTCTTCCGTAACACTGAAGCTTTCTTT
d_gene: -; abundance: many; v_gene: TRBV3-1; j_gene: TRBJ2-7; CDR3aa: CASSQGHYEQYF; CDR3nt: TGTGCCAGCAGCCAAGGGCACTACGAGCAGTACTTC
d_gene: -; abundance: many; v_gene: TRBV29-1; j_gene: TRBJ2-6; CDR3aa: CSVEVQGAGANVLTF; CDR3nt: TGCAGCGTTGAAGTGCAGGGCGCTGGGGCCAACGTCCTGACTTTC
d_gene: -; abundance: many; v_gene: TRBV5-1; j_gene: TRBJ2-1; CDR3aa: CASSLVLTREGEQFF; CDR3nt: TGCGCCAGCAGCTTGGTTCTAACCCGGGAAGGTGAGCAGTTCTTC
d_gene: -; abundance: many; v_gene: TRBV3-1; j_gene: TRBJ2-7; CDR3aa: CASSNIGSEQYF; CDR3nt: TGTGCCAGCAGCAACATCGGGTCCGAGCAGTACTTC
d_gene: -; abundance: -; v_gene: TRBV4-2; j_gene: TRBJ2-7; CDR3aa: CASSQAPRGGGYEQYF; CDR3nt: TGTGCCAGCAGCCAGGCCCCTAGGGGTGGGGGCTACGAGCAGTACTTC
d_gene: -; abundance: -; v_gene: TRBV24-1; j_gene: TRBJ2-3; CDR3aa: CATSDLPGAADTQYF; CDR3nt: TGTGCCACCAGTGATTTGCCGGGGGCAGCAGATACGCAGTATTTT